This TCR beta chain was profiled in a study of CD8+ T cells in alopecia areata. Study-wide context: Twice a day, 5 to 10 mg of oral tofacitinib was administered to treated patients. Tofacitinib continued for 6 to 18 months and was then withheld for 6 months.

Sequencing relied on a cDNA template that was reverse transcribed from extracted RNA. Profiling relied on immunoSEQ multiplex PCR, and the TCRdb table lists in-frame clones only, not all of them. Among over 150,000 clones listed, about three fifths were seen once. The CDR3 has 12 residues. Germline CDR1 is GTSNPN and CDR2 is SVGIG (reference sequence). Treatment here: oral pan-JAK inhibitor, 5-10 mg twice daily. About this clone: Other DNA variants within this sample encode the same CDR3.

The sample here was CD8+ T cells sorted from blood, taken at week 24, from a patient treated with tofacitinib. The origin of this receptor is a human donor with alopecia areata. V and J are TRBV30 and TRBJ2-1; 9 bases match TRBD1. CDR3 loop: CAWDREYNEQFF. CDR3 in DNA: TGTGCATGGGACAGGGAATACAATGAGCAGTTCTTC.